Each of the 28 T cell receptor beta chains below was sequenced from the same sample in a study of tumor-infiltrating lymphocytes in primary liver carcinoma. Germline DNA was extracted alongside blood RNA, which was obtained from unsorted whole blood. Synthesis of TCR beta cDNA was carried out from about 0.55 ug total RNA with a constant-region primer. Three nested multiplex PCR rounds, a slightly modified ARM-PCR method, built the TCR beta libraries. The first two PCR rounds used TRBV1-TRBV30 forward primers with a C-beta reverse primer, nine to eleven cycles each. One entry per CDR3 protein, called by TCRdb with MiXCR from the multiplex PCR reads. There are fewer than 350,000 distinct CDR3 sequences in the sample; approximately 60% occur only once, and around 9.5% lies in the top ten. The sample comprised peripheral blood. All receptors derive from a middle-aged man with primary liver carcinoma and hepatitis B virus infection.

V gene TRBV5-4 combines with J gene TRBJ1-2; D is ambiguous. The germline CDR1 and CDR2 sequences are SGHNT and YYREEE (reference sequence). The CDR3 has 13 amino acids. V dropped 3 bases and J dropped 4 bases, with 10 bases sitting between them. The CDR3 bases are TGTGCCAGCAGCTACTATGATAGCTATGGCTACACCTTC. This codes for CASSYYDSYGYTF. Full variable domain (outside the CDR3, taken from reference TRBV5-4 and TRBJ1-2): ETGVTQSPTHLIKTRGQQVTLRCSSQSGHNTVSWYQQALGQGPQFIFQYYREEENGRGNFPPRFSGLQFPNYSSELNVNALELDDSALYLCASSYYDSYGYTFGSGTRLTVV.

Points on this clonotype: A read error may produce the germline difference seen at one junction end. The chain carries TRBV28 and TRBJ2-7, with D unresolved. In germline, CDR1 is MDHEN, CDR2 SYDVKM. This CDR3 comprises 20 residues. The CDR3 protein is CASSSILVGLSSPHSYEHYF. As DNA, the CDR3 is TGTGCCAGCAGTTCGATCCTAGTGGGCCTCTCATCCCCCCACTCCTACGAGCATTACTTC.

Of note for this clonotype: Its ends do not fully match the called genes, so a read error is possible. The chain joins TRBV4-1 to TRBJ2-1; D remains unclear. This CDR3 contains 15 residues. Germline V gene data show CDR1 as MGHRA and CDR2 as YSYEKL. The CDR3 spells CVSSPTVPLPNEQFF. In DNA, the CDR3 is TGCGTCAGCAGTCCCACGGTCCCGCTACCCAATGAGCAGTTCTTC.

As for this clonotype: One junction end disagrees with the germline gene, perhaps due to a read error. The chain is built from TRBV14 and TRBJ2-7, with D perhaps TRBD1 or TRBD2 (6 bases each). Germline lookup yields CDR1 SGHDN and CDR2 FVKESK. The CDR3 is 16 amino acids. The CDR3 loop is CACSQAGGIASYEQYF. In DNA, the CDR3 is TGTGCCTGCAGCCAAGCCGGGGGCATAGCGTCCTACGAGCAGTACTTC.

Comments on this clonotype: A much larger clone differs from this one at a single base, so this may be a read error. The V gene is TRBV29-1, the J gene TRBJ2-5; D is perhaps TRBD1 or TRBD2 (6 bases each). In germline, CDR1 is SQVTM, CDR2 ANQGSEA. The CDR3 extends over 14 amino acids. The chain's CDR3 is CSLTGAGNQATQYF. In nucleotides, the CDR3 is TGCAGCCTAACGGGGGCGGGGAATCAAGCGACCCAGTACTTC.

Note on this clonotype: A much larger clone sits a single nucleotide away, making a read error possible. The chain couples TRBV12-3 or TRBV12-4 to TRBJ2-7, with 8 positions matching TRBD2. CDR3 length: 14 amino acids. The CDR3 reads CASSFGGAVYVQYF. Written as DNA, the CDR3 is TGTGCCAGCAGTTTCGGGGGGGCAGTCTACGTGCAGTACTTC.

Details on this clonotype: This CDR3 is missing its conserved last phenylalanine or tryptophan, likely due to a read error. This chain links TRBV6-2 or TRBV6-3 with TRBJ1-3, with D possibly matching TRBD1 (5 bases). Germline V CDR1 and CDR2: MNHEY, SVGEGT. The ends were cut back, 6 bases at V and 0 bases at J, with 6 bases in the middle. The CDR3 has 13 residues. CDR3 in amino acids: CASRDSSGNTIYS. The CDR3 nucleotides are TGTGCCAGCAGAGACAGCTCTGGAAACACCATATATTCT.

Concerning this clonotype itself: The conserved phenylalanine or tryptophan is not found at the CDR3 terminus, so this likely reflects a read error. The chain combines TRBV5-5 with TRBJ2-7; D could derive from TRBD1 or TRBD2 (6 bases each). Per germline, CDR1 SGHKS and CDR2 YYEKEE (reference sequence). Trimming took off 0 bases at V and 7 bases at J, with 20 bases between the two ends. The CDR3 length is 16 residues. CDR3 in amino acids: CASSLVPGATFVEQYY. CDR3 nucleotide sequence: TGTGCCAGCAGCTTGGTTCCGGGGGCGACCTTTGTAGAGCAGTACTAC.

This clonotype occurred once. This may arise from a read error, as a much more abundant clone is one base away. This is likely a read error, given that the CDR3 carries no conserved phenylalanine or tryptophan at its end. This chain joins TRBV29-1 and TRBJ2-2; TRBD1 agrees at 11 bases. CDR1 and CDR2 (germline): SQVTM, ANQGSEA. This CDR3 spans 15 amino acids. V shed 7 bases, J shed 5 bases, and the junction held 9 bases outside the gene matches. The CDR3 region is CSASHGTGGTGELFS. The CDR3 coding sequence is TGCAGCGCTTCCCATGGGACAGGGGGGACCGGGGAGCTGTTTTCT.

A remark on this clonotype: At one of its ends the junction is not consistent with the germline gene, which may arise from a read error. This chain uses TRBV4-2 with TRBJ2-7; the D gene is possibly TRBD1 (5 bases). Germline V gene lookup returns CDR1 LGHNA and CDR2 YNFKEQ. The CDR3 sequence is 14 residues long. CDR3: CVSSQVKGHYEQYF. The CDR3 nucleotides read TGTGTCAGCAGCCAAGTAAAGGGGCACTACGAGCAGTACTTC.

As to this clonotype: One end of the junction fails to match germline, which may point to a read error. This chain joins TRBV5-6 and TRBJ1-3; 8 bases agree with TRBD1. The CDR3 is 11 amino acids. Germline V gene sequence: CDR1 SGHDT, CDR2 YYEEEE. CDR3 in amino acids: CVSSQGQAIYF. DNA for the CDR3: TGTGTCAGCAGCCAGGGACAGGCCATATATTTT. The full variable domain, rest sourced from reference TRBV5-6 and TRBJ1-3, is DAGVTQSPTHLIKTRGQQVTLRCSPKSGHDTVSWYQQALGQGPQFIFQYYEEEERQRGNFPDRFSGHQFPNYSSELNVNALLLGDSALYLCVSSQGQAIYFGEGSWLTVV.

In this sample, this clonotype turned up a few times. CDR3 sequence: CASSSIRTVNYGYTF. Here the CDR3 DNA reads TGTGCCAGCAGTTCTATCCGGACAGTTAACTATGGCTACACCTTC. The chain has TRBV7-9 and TRBJ1-2, with D possibly being TRBD1 (6 bases). The CDR3 has 15 residues. Trimming left V 6 bases short and J 1 base short, with 15 bases between. CDR1 SEHNR and CDR2 FQNEAQ come from the germline V gene (reference sequence).

This clonotype was found many times. This chain joins TRBV28 and TRBJ2-3; unclear D gene. Trimming cost V 5 bases and J 3 bases, with 6 bases left between them. This CDR3 spans 12 amino acids. CDR1 and CDR2 from the germline V gene are MDHEN and SYDVKM. This CDR3 is CASSLQTDTQYF. In DNA form, the CDR3 reads TGTGCCAGCAGTCTACAGACAGATACGCAGTATTTT.

The J gene is TRBJ2-1, the V gene TRBV6-6; TRBD1 matches 8 bases. CDR1 and CDR2 (germline): MNHNY, SVGAGI (reference sequence). The V segment lost 0 bases and the J segment 6 bases; nucleotides outside the gene matches: 4. The CDR3 is 15 amino acids. The CDR3 coding sequence is TGTGCCAGCAGTTACTCGAGGCAGGGGGCCAATGAGCAGTTCTTC. Amino acid sequence: CASSYSRQGANEQFF.

As regards this clonotype: One junction end disagrees with the germline gene, perhaps due to a read error. The chain is built from TRBV19 and TRBJ2-1, with TRBD2 identical over 12 bases. Germline V gene data show CDR1 as LNHDA and CDR2 as SQIVND (reference sequence). CDR3 size: 10 residues. As DNA, the CDR3 is TGTGCCAGTAGAGCACTAGCGGGAGGTTTC. It encodes CASRALAGGF.

This clonotype was observed once. Being one base from a much bigger clone, this may be a read error. The J gene is TRBJ2-2, the V gene TRBV4-3; TRBD2 matches 10 bases. The germline V gene has CDR1 LGHNA and CDR2 YSLEER. With V trimmed by 4 bases and J by 4 bases, 9 bases remained unmatched. There are 17 residues in the CDR3. CDR3 sequence: CASSRGPAGGGTGELFF. The CDR3 coding sequence is TGCGCCAGCAGCCGAGGGCCAGCGGGAGGGGGCACCGGGGAGCTGTTTTTT.

This clonotype came up once. The chain is built from TRBV29-1 and TRBJ1-4; 8 positions agree with TRBD1. This CDR3 is 13 amino acids long. V dropped 7 bases and J dropped 10; count of bases not matched to a gene: 11. Germline assignment: CDR1 SQVTM and CDR2 ANQGSEA. The CDR3 DNA is TGCAGCGCCAGCGTTCAGGGGGCAGGAAAACTGTTTTTT. Its translation is CSASVQGAGKLFF.

In regard to this clonotype: The junction and the germline gene differ at one end; a read error may be behind it. The rearrangement uses TRBV6-1 and TRBJ1-4; D call uncertain. The germline V gene has CDR1 MNHNS and CDR2 SASEGT. This CDR3 spans 16 amino acids. CDR3 residues: CASSSTITAVEENLFF. The CDR3 nucleotides are TGTGCCAGCAGCTCGACGATTACGGCCGTTGAGGAAAACCTGTTTTTT.

The V and J genes are TRBV5-4 and TRBJ2-5; no firm D call. V dropped 0 bases and J dropped 4 bases, with 4 bases sitting between them. From germline, CDR1 is SGHNT and CDR2 YYREEE (reference sequence). This CDR3 region has 12 residues. CDR3 in DNA: TGTGCCAGCAGCTTGGCCGCAGAGACCCAGTACTTC. It specifies CASSLAAETQYF.

This clonotype was seen only a few times. A single base separates this from a much larger clone, so it may be a read error. The chain combines TRBV29-1 with TRBJ1-1; D ambiguous. The CDR3 has 13 residues. V was shortened by 7 bases and J by 1 base, with 13 bases between the two germline ends. Germline V gene lookup returns CDR1 SQVTM and CDR2 ANQGSEA. CDR3 in DNA: TGCAGCGCAAGGATAGGTCCGAACACTGAAGCTTTCTTT. Translating it yields CSARIGPNTEAFF.

This clonotype occurred many times. The chain combines TRBV29-1 with TRBJ2-7; the D call may be TRBD1 or TRBD2 (5 bases each). The CDR3 totals 13 residues. Germline V gene sequence: CDR1 SQVTM, CDR2 ANQGSEA. V lost 2 bases and J 2 bases, leaving 10 bases between the germline ends. CDR3 DNA: TGCAGCGTTGAAATGGGGGAACCCTACGAGCAGTACTTC. The encoded protein is CSVEMGEPYEQYF.

The chain is built from TRBV5-8 and TRBJ2-1; no clear D gene. The CDR3 is 13 residues long. The V gene's germline CDR1 is SGHTS and CDR2 YDEGEE. With 4 bases removed from V and 4 bases from J, the gap between germline ends came to 9 bases. Written as DNA, the CDR3 is TGTGCCAGCAGCCCCCTGAATTACAATGAGCAGTTCTTC. This translates into CASSPLNYNEQFF.

The chain links TRBV11-2 to TRBJ2-3; D remains unclear. Germline V gene lookup returns CDR1 SGHAT and CDR2 FQNNGV. The CDR3 has 15 amino acids. With 7 bases removed from V and 0 bases from J, the gap between germline ends came to 14 bases. CDR3 in DNA: TGTGCCAGCACTTTATCATGGGATAGCACAGATACGCAGTATTTT. Protein sequence: CASTLSWDSTDTQYF.

The rearrangement uses TRBV14 and TRBJ2-5, with D possibly TRBD2 on 5 matching bases. Germline lookup yields CDR1 SGHDN and CDR2 FVKESK. The CDR3 has 13 amino acids. V dropped 0 bases and J dropped 7 bases, with 9 bases sitting between them. DNA for the CDR3: TGTGCCAGCAGCCAAGAGATCGCGGGGACCCAGTACTTC. Translation: CASSQEIAGTQYF. Full variable domain (rest looked up from reference TRBV14 and TRBJ2-5): EAGVTQFPSHSVIEKGQTVTLRCDPISGHDNLYWYRRVMGKEIKFLLHFVKESKQDESGMPNNRFLAERTGGTYSTLKVQPAELEDSGVYFCASSQEIAGTQYFGPGTRLLVL.

A word on this clonotype: Sequence at one end of the junction differs from germline and may be a read error. This rearrangement joins TRBV5-1 to TRBJ2-5, with D possibly matching TRBD1 (6 bases). The CDR3 contains 13 residues. Germline values: CDR1 SGHRS, CDR2 YFSETQ. Here the CDR3 reads CASNLMGAETQYF. CDR3 coding DNA: TGCGCCAGCAACTTGATGGGGGCCGAGACCCAGTACTTC. Full variable domain (missing parts from reference TRBV5-1 and TRBJ2-5): KAGVTQTPRYLIKTRGQQVTLSCSPISGHRSVSWYQQTPGQGLQFLFEYFSETQRNKGNFPGRFSGRQFSNSRSEMNVSTLELGDSALYLCASNLMGAETQYFGPGTRLLVL.

This chain uses TRBV29-1 with TRBJ2-1; the D is unclear. Trimming shortened V by 8 bases and J by 4 bases, and 9 bases separated the two germline ends. Germline V gene data show CDR1 as SQVTM and CDR2 as ANQGSEA. The CDR3 covers 11 residues. CDR3 coding DNA: TGCAGCCCATGGTCGTACAATGAGCAGTTCTTC. Translation gives CSPWSYNEQFF.

Points on this clonotype: One junction end does not reproduce the germline sequence, and a read error may be involved. The chain is built from TRBV4-2 and TRBJ1-1, with a tentative D call TRBD1 (5 bases). Germline V gives CDR1 LGHNA, CDR2 YNFKEQ. This CDR3 is 17 amino acids long. For the CDR3, the DNA is TGTGCCAGCAGTCAAGATTGGGTGCAGGGTGACGGTCTGGGTGCTTTCTTT. Its translation is CASSQDWVQGDGLGAFF.

Turning to this clonotype: With a much larger clone just one base away, this may be a read error. The rearrangement joins TRBV10-3 to TRBJ2-5; 11 nucleotides line up with TRBD1. The CDR3 totals 14 residues. Germline lookup yields CDR1 ENHRY and CDR2 SYGVKD. CDR3 in DNA: TGTGCCACCAGTCGGGACAGGGGGCAAGAGACCCAGTACTTC. This gives the protein CATSRDRGQETQYF.